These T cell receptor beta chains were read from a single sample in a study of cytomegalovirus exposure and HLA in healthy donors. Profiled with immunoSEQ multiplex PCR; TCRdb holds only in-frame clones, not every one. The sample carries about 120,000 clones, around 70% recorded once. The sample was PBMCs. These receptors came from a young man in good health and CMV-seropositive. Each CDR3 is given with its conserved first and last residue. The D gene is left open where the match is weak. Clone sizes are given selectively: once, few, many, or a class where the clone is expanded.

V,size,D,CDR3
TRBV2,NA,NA,CASSGGLVQPQHF
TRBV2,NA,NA,CASSDYEQGNQPQHF
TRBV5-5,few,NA,CASSFSRGNNEKLFF
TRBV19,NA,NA,CASSITVTNYGYTF
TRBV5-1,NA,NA,CASSLKPGNTEAFF
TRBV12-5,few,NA,CASGLVWSSGAGTDTQYF
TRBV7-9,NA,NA,CASSLVREAFF
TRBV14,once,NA,CASSRRQAGLAEKLFF
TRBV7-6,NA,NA,CASSLAQSYEQYF
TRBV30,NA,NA,CAWTRRVAGSKGYTF
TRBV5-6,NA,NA,CASSLKGGRVLTF
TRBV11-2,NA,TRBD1,CAFQTGENEQFF
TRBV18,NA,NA,CASSPLREPVDGYTF
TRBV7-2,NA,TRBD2,CASSSREAGYEQYF
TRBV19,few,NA,CASSRRDTGYTF
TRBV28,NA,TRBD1,CASSLATGKYNEQFF
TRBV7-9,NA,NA,CSSSPPDFHTEAFF
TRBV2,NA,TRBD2,CASSLTSGGLYEQYF
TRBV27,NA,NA,CASSLVGHQGDDRNQPQHF
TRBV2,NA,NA,CASSSVSYEQYF
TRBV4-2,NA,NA,CASSQDGRGGGYTF
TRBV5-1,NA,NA,CASSLRYYEQYF